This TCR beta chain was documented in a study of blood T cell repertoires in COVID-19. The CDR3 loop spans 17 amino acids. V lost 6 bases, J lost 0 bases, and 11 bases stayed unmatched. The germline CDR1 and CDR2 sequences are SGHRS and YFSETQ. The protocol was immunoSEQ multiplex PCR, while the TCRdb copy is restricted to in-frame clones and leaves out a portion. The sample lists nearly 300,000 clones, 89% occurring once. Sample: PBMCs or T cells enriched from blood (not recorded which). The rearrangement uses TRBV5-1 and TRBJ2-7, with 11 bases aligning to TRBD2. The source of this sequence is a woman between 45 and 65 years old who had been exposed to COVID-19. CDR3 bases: TGCGCCAGCACCTTAGGCCCAACTAGCGGGGGCTCCTACGAGCAGTACTTC. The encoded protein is CASTLGPTSGGSYEQYF. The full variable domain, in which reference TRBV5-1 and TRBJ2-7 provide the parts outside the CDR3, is KAGVTQTPRYLIKTRGQQVTLSCSPISGHRSVSWYQQTPGQGLQFLFEYFSETQRNKGNFPGRFSGRQFSNSRSEMNVSTLELGDSALYLCASTLGPTSGGSYEQYFGPGTRLTVT.